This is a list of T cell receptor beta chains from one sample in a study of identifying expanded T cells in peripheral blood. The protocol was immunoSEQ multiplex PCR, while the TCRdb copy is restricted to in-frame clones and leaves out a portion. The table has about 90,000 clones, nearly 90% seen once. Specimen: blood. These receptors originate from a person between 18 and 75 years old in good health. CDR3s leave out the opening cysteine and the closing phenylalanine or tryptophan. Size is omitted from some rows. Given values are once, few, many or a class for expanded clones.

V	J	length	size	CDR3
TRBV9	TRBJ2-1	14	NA	ASSQVRGSSYNEQF
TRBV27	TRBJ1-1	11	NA	ASRFGQASVAF
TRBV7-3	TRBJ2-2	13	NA	ASSLGFASTGELF
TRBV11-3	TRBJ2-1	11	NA	ASTTRRVNEQF
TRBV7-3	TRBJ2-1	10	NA	ASSLNRNEQF
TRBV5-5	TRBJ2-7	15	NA	ASSSTKGGLLSYEQY
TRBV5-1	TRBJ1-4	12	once	ASSSGQGTEKLF
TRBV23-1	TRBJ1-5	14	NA	ASSQSGRGYNQPQH
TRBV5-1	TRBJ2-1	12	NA	ASSLASVYNEQF
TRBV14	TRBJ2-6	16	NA	ASSQWQGGSSGANVLT
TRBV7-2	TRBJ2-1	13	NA	ASSSRLAGGDEQF
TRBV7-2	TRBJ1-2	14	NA	ASSLVFRDRNYGYT
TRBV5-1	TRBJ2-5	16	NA	ASSLGYTGARTKRTQY
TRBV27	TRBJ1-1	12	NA	ASNRQGPNTEAF
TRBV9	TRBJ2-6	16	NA	ASSVGLTGRSGANVLT
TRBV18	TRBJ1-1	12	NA	ASSPLGAGTEAF
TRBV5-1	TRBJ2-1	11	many	ASSLGTFNEQF
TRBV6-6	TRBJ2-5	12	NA	ASTATSNQETQY
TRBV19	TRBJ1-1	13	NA	ASSPATGRITEAF
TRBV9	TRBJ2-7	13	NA	ASSPRDSGIYEQY
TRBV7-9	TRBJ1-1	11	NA	ASSTRVRSEAF
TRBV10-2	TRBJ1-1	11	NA	AMAQGLNTEAF
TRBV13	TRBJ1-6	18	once	ASSNRAIGGGDPGGSPLH
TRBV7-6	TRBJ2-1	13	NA	ASSFLGLSYNEQF
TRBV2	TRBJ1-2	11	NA	ASREDISYGYT
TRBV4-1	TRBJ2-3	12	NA	ASSPEQGSDTQY
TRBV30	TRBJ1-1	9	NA	AWSVAAEAF
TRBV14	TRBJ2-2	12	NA	ASSQVVVSGELF
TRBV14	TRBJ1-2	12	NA	ASSPEQSFYGYT
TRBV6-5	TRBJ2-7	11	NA	ASSYPGQNEQY
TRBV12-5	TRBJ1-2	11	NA	ASGWGTGHGYT
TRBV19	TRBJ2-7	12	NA	ASGAGGLPYEQY
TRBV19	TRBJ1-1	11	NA	ASGPQGYTEAF
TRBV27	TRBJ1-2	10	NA	ASKQGVDGYT
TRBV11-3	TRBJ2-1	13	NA	ASSLRTSPYNEQF
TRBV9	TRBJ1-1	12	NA	ASSVKEGWTEAF
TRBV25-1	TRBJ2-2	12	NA	ASSESPITGELF
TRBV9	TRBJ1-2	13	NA	ASSVGGQANYGYT
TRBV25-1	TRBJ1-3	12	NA	ASSVQGTFNTIY
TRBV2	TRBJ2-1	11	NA	ASSETRNNEQF